The 5 T cell receptor beta chains presented below share a single source sample, sequenced in a study of identical twins' blood T cells. TCRdb ran MiXCR on the 5' RACE reads and lists one entry per CDR3 protein. The sample lists 300,000 to 450,000 distinct CDR3 sequences; about 28% were seen once. The sample consisted of PBMCs. Receptors were obtained from a woman aged 18-55 years in good health.

This clonotype occurred many times. J is TRBJ2-2 and V is TRBV9; tentative D call: TRBD2 (6 bases). Trimming pared 4 bases from V and 5 bases from J, leaving 9 bases between. In germline, CDR1 is SGDLS, CDR2 YYNGEE. The CDR3 has 13 residues. In DNA, the CDR3 is TGTGCCAGCAGCCTCCGGGGGACCGGGGAGCTGTTTTTT. The encoded protein is CASSLRGTGELFF. Filled out from reference TRBV9 and TRBJ2-2, the complete variable domain reads DSGVTQTPKHLITATGQRVTLRCSPRSGDLSVYWYQQSLDQGLQFLIQYYNGEERAKGNILERFSAQQFPDLHSELNLSSLELGDSALYFCASSLRGTGELFFGEGSRLTVL.

This clonotype was seen a handful of times. This sequence joins TRBV9 and TRBJ2-7, with D perhaps TRBD2 (6 bases). CDR1 is SGDLS, CDR2 YYNGEE, per germline. The CDR3 runs 13 residues. Trimming removed 0 bases at V and 5 bases at J, with 9 bases between. The CDR3 loop is CASSVVAADEQYF. In DNA form, the CDR3 reads TGTGCCAGCAGCGTAGTAGCGGCGGACGAGCAGTACTTC.

The V call is TRBV6-2 or TRBV6-3, the J call TRBJ1-2; no clear D gene. This CDR3 has 13 residues. The germline V gene has CDR1 MNHEY and CDR2 SVGEGT. V lost 6 bases and J 5 bases, leaving 13 bases between the germline ends. CDR3 protein: CASSPFEGYGYTF. The CDR3 nucleotides are TGTGCCAGCAGCCCCTTCGAGGGTTATGGCTACACCTTC.

This clonotype was seen once. This sequence joins TRBV3-1 and TRBJ1-4, with D tentatively TRBD1 (5 bases). V shed 2 bases and J shed 8 bases, with 12 bases lying between them. Germline lookup yields CDR1 LGHDT and CDR2 YNNKEL (reference sequence). This CDR3 is built from 14 residues. CDR3 sequence reads: CASSQSGEREKLFF. The CDR3 nucleotides read TGTGCCAGCAGCCAATCGGGGGAGCGAGAAAAACTGTTTTTT.

This chain joins TRBV20-1 and TRBJ2-7, with D possibly matching TRBD1 (5 bases). Trimming stripped 2 bases from V and 3 bases from J, with 14 bases between. In germline, CDR1 is DFQATT, CDR2 SNEGSKA (reference sequence). This CDR3 region has 14 residues. DNA of the CDR3: TGCAGTGCTAGATCACCGACAGATGACTACGAGCAGTACTTC. As protein: CSARSPTDDYEQYF.